This entry lists 30 T cell receptor beta chains sequenced from one sample in a study of shared clonotypes between healthy human individuals. The assay was immunoSEQ multiplex PCR, and TCRdb's table has in-frame clones only and misses some. Here the sample spans more than 2,000,000 clones, 85% to 95% being singletons. The source material was naive CD4+ T cells from PBMCs. The subset: CD45RA+ positively selected. Every receptor here comes from a man aged 18 to 29 in good health. Some clones in this sample may be carry-over from other donors' samples.

With respect to this clone: Other DNA sequences in the sample encode the same CDR3. The chain has TRBV7-2 and TRBJ2-5, with 7 bases identical to TRBD2. The germline V gene encodes CDR1 SGHTA and CDR2 FQGNSA. The length of the CDR3 is 14 residues. The junction had 0 bases not matched to a gene; V was cut back by 0 bases and J by 2 bases. The CDR3 bases are TGTGCCAGCAGCTTAGCGGGAGGGCAAGAGACCCAGTACTTC. Its translation: CASSLAGGQETQYF.

This chain connects TRBV28 to TRBJ2-7; D is tentatively TRBD1 or TRBD2 (5 bases each). Trimming took off 11 bases at V and 0 bases at J, with 8 bases between the two ends. CDR1 is MDHEN, CDR2 SYDVKM, per germline. The CDR3 is 11 residues long. The CDR3 region is CAQGRSYEQYF. CDR3 in DNA: TGTGCCCAGGGACGCTCCTACGAGCAGTACTTC.

The V gene is TRBV11-2, the J gene TRBJ2-3; no clear D gene. V lost 3 bases and J 2 bases, leaving 9 bases between the germline ends. The CDR3 totals 14 residues. The V gene's germline CDR1 is SGHAT and CDR2 FQNNGV. CDR3 nucleotide sequence: TGTGCCAGCAGCTTCGTCACCTACACAGATACGCAGTATTTT. This encodes CASSFVTYTDTQYF.

V gene TRBV11-1 combines with J gene TRBJ2-3; perhaps TRBD1 as D (6 bases). The CDR3 spans 16 residues. Germline assignment: CDR1 SGHAT and CDR2 FQDESV (reference sequence). V shed 5 bases and J shed 0 bases, with 15 bases lying between them. CDR3 sequence reads: CASSTGQSLSTDTQYF. Here the CDR3 DNA reads TGTGCCAGCAGCACTGGACAGTCCCTCAGCACAGATACGCAGTATTTT.

The chain is built from TRBV4-3 and TRBJ2-5, with 12 nucleotides matching TRBD2. This CDR3 is built from 14 residues. Trimming took 3 bases from V and 4 from J; bases not matched to a gene: 0. Germline CDR1 is LGHNA and CDR2 is YSLEER. CDR3 nucleotides: TGCGCCAGCAGCCAGGGACTAGCGGGAGAGACCCAGTACTTC. This translates into CASSQGLAGETQYF.

This chain uses TRBV11-2 with TRBJ1-5; D is unclear. Germline V gene sequence: CDR1 SGHAT, CDR2 FQNNGV. This CDR3 contains 16 residues. V lost 4 bases and J lost 9, with 22 bases in between. The chain's CDR3 is CASSSSNRVGDPPQHF. The CDR3 bases are TGTGCCAGCAGCTCATCAAACCGCGTCGGAGATCCGCCCCAGCATTTT.

This chain joins TRBV2 and TRBJ2-2; unclear D gene. This CDR3 contains 15 residues. Looked up from germline, CDR1 is SNHLY and CDR2 is FYNNEI. Trimming removed 7 bases at V and 5 bases at J, with 17 bases between. The DNA of the CDR3 is TGTGCCAGCAAAGATTGGGCAGTCCAAACCGGGGAGCTGTTTTTT. Translating gives CASKDWAVQTGELFF.

The chain has TRBV5-4 and TRBJ1-2; TRBD1 matches 7 bases. V gave up 4 bases and J gave up 8 bases; unmatched junction bases: 14. The CDR3 runs to 15 residues. Germline CDR1 reads SGHNT; CDR2 reads YYREEE (reference sequence). The CDR3 coding sequence is TGTGCCAGCAGCCCTTCAACAGGGGTCACTTACGGCTACACCTTC. The encoded protein is CASSPSTGVTYGYTF.

The chain combines TRBV2 with TRBJ2-5; the match to TRBD2 covers 9 bases. CDR3 length: 15 amino acids. Germline V gene lookup returns CDR1 SNHLY and CDR2 FYNNEI. Trimming removed 2 bases from V and 5 bases from J; junction bases left unmatched: 6. The CDR3 DNA sequence: TGTGCCAGCAGTGAAATCGCACTAGCGGGCGAGACCCAGTACTTC. Translated: CASSEIALAGETQYF. Full variable domain (remainder filled in from reference TRBV2 and TRBJ2-5): EPEVTQTPSHQVTQMGQEVILRCVPISNHLYFYWYRQILGQKVEFLVSFYNNEISEKSEIFDDQFSVERPDGSNFTLKIRSTKLEDSAMYFCASSEIALAGETQYFGPGTRLLVL.

The chain has TRBV5-1 and TRBJ2-2; the match to TRBD1 covers 7 bases. The CDR3 has 16 amino acids. V lost 2 bases and J lost 2; bases outside the gene matches: 6. The germline V gene has CDR1 SGHRS and CDR2 YFSETQ. CDR3 sequence: CASSLAGTDNTGELFF. The CDR3 DNA reads TGCGCCAGCAGCTTAGCCGGGACAGATAACACCGGGGAGCTGTTTTTT. Using reference TRBV5-1 and TRBJ2-2 for the parts outside the CDR3, the full variable domain is KAGVTQTPRYLIKTRGQQVTLSCSPISGHRSVSWYQQTPGQGLQFLFEYFSETQRNKGNFPGRFSGRQFSNSRSEMNVSTLELGDSALYLCASSLAGTDNTGELFFGEGSRLTVL.

The count of this clone is one. This sequence joins TRBV29-1 and TRBJ1-3; unclear D gene. V gave up 1 base and J gave up 0 bases, with 22 bases separating them. Germline-derived CDR1 and CDR2 are SQVTM and ANQGSEA. This CDR3 region has 19 residues. This CDR3 is CSVEVSGLPMKSSGNTIYF. CDR3 bases: TGCAGCGTTGAAGTAAGCGGACTGCCCATGAAGAGCTCTGGAAACACCATATATTTT.

The chain combines TRBV7-2 with TRBJ2-7; possible D gene TRBD1, 6 bases. The CDR3 runs 13 residues. The V end was cut by 1 base, the J end by 4 bases, with 8 bases between. Germline V gene data show CDR1 as SGHTA and CDR2 as FQGNSA. The CDR3 coding sequence is TGTGCCAGCAGCTTAGGGACAGAATACGAGCAGTACTTC. Protein sequence: CASSLGTEYEQYF.

This chain links TRBV19 with TRBJ2-2; 7 nucleotides match TRBD1. Germline V gene data show CDR1 as LNHDA and CDR2 as SQIVND (reference sequence). The CDR3 totals 14 residues. The J segment lost 2 bases and the V segment lost 4 bases, leaving 1 base of the junction unmatched. The CDR3 here is CASSRDSNTGELFF. CDR3 coding DNA: TGTGCCAGTAGTAGGGACAGCAACACCGGGGAGCTGTTTTTT.

The V call is TRBV5-6, the J call TRBJ2-7, with D possibly matching TRBD2 (7 bases). V was pared by 2 bases and J by 2 bases, with 11 bases between. This CDR3 region has 14 residues. The germline gives CDR1 SGHDT, CDR2 YYEEEE. The CDR3 coding sequence is TGTGCCAGCAGCTTCCAGCGGGACACCTACGAGCAGTACTTC. Translated, it gives CASSFQRDTYEQYF.

The table lists this clone with a few counts. J is TRBJ1-5 and V is TRBV7-9; tentatively, D is TRBD1 (5 bases). CDR3 length: 15 amino acids. Germline lookup yields CDR1 SEHNR and CDR2 FQNEAQ (reference sequence). Deletions cut 4 bases from V and 5 bases from J, with 15 bases between. The CDR3 spells CASSSTATSHQPQHF. DNA of the CDR3: TGTGCCAGCAGCTCGACAGCTACCTCCCATCAGCCCCAGCATTTT. Full variable domain (outside the CDR3, taken from reference TRBV7-9 and TRBJ1-5): DTGVSQNPRHKITKRGQNVTFRCDPISEHNRLYWYRQTLGQGPEFLTYFQNEAQLEKSRLLSDRFSAERPKGSFSTLEIQRTEQGDSAMYLCASSSTATSHQPQHFGDGTRLSIL.

This chain uses TRBV9 with TRBJ2-7; TRBD2 might be the D (5 bases). The CDR3 extends over 16 amino acids. Trimming shortened V by 2 bases and J by 0 bases, and 15 bases separated the two germline ends. CDR1 SGDLS and CDR2 YYNGEE come from the germline V gene. CDR3 in DNA: TGTGCCAGCAGCGTCACCCCCTTCGGAGGCTCCTACGAGCAGTACTTC. It translates to CASSVTPFGGSYEQYF.

The chain uses TRBV4-1 and TRBJ2-3; D not certain. The germline CDR1 and CDR2 sequences are MGHRA and YSYEKL. The CDR3 loop spans 15 amino acids. V was clipped by 1 base and J by 5 bases, with 13 bases between them. DNA of the CDR3: TGCGCCAGCAGCCAAGTAGGTAGGTGGGAAGATACGCAGTATTTT. Its translation: CASSQVGRWEDTQYF.

The V gene is TRBV28, the J gene TRBJ2-3, with D possibly TRBD2 on 5 matching bases. The CDR3 consists of 13 residues. The germline V gene has CDR1 MDHEN and CDR2 SYDVKM. Trimming pared 7 bases from V and 5 bases from J, leaving 13 bases between. DNA of the CDR3: TGTGCCAGCACAAGGCCACGGGGAGATACGCAGTATTTT. It codes for CASTRPRGDTQYF.

The chain combines TRBV27 with TRBJ2-7; D is possibly TRBD2 (6 bases). V shed 11 bases and J shed 3 bases, with 26 bases lying between them. CDR3 length equals 16 residues. Germline V lookup: CDR1 MNHEY, CDR2 SMNVEV (reference sequence). The CDR3 here is CAPVGVNIADSYEQYF. DNA of the CDR3: TGTGCCCCTGTGGGTGTGAATATAGCGGATAGCTACGAGCAGTACTTC.

The chain links TRBV4-1 to TRBJ1-4, with D possibly being TRBD1 (6 bases). This CDR3 spans 14 amino acids. Trimming left V 4 bases short and J 3 bases short, with 9 bases between. The V gene's germline CDR1 is MGHRA and CDR2 YSYEKL. As DNA, the CDR3 is TGCGCCAGCAGCCGCGGACAGCCTAATGAAAAACTGTTTTTT. Translation: CASSRGQPNEKLFF.

In this sample, this clone turned up once. The CDR3 sequence: CASSPSWHGTSVWGEQFF. The CDR3 region has the DNA TGTGCCAGCAGCCCCTCTTGGCACGGGACTAGCGTCTGGGGGGAGCAGTTCTTC. The rearrangement joins TRBV25-1 to TRBJ2-1, with 10 bases matching TRBD2. CDR1 MGHDK and CDR2 SYGVNS come from the germline V gene. J lost 10 bases, V lost 6 bases, and 21 bases had no gene match. The CDR3 covers 18 residues. Looking up the rest from reference TRBV25-1 and TRBJ2-1 gives the full variable domain: EADIYQTPRYLVIGTGKKITLECSQTMGHDKMYWYQQDPGMELHLIHYSYGVNSTEKGDLSSESTVSRIRTEHFPLTLESARPSHTSQYLCASSPSWHGTSVWGEQFFGPGTRLTVL.

With regard to this clone: Additional DNA sequences in this sample encode the identical CDR3. V is TRBV5-1 and J is TRBJ2-3; 9 bases fit TRBD2. The V and J ends lost 4 bases and 3 bases, in that order; junction bases with no gene match: 3. This CDR3 has 14 residues. Germline V gene lookup returns CDR1 SGHRS and CDR2 YFSETQ. The CDR3 coding sequence is TGCGCCAGCAGCACCGGACTAGCGACAGATACGCAGTATTTT. It yields the protein CASSTGLATDTQYF. The whole variable domain, filled in from reference TRBV5-1 and TRBJ2-3, reads KAGVTQTPRYLIKTRGQQVTLSCSPISGHRSVSWYQQTPGQGLQFLFEYFSETQRNKGNFPGRFSGRQFSNSRSEMNVSTLELGDSALYLCASSTGLATDTQYFGPGTRLTVL.

The rearrangement uses TRBV5-4 and TRBJ1-2; 7 positions match TRBD1. CDR3 length: 14 residues. V shed 4 bases and J 2 bases; nucleotides not matched to a gene: 5. Germline V lookup: CDR1 SGHNT, CDR2 YYREEE (reference sequence). The CDR3 nucleotides read TGTGCCAGCAGCGCCCAACAGGGGAACTATGGCTACACCTTC. Translated, it gives CASSAQQGNYGYTF.

The chain is built from TRBV5-1 and TRBJ2-1, with D possibly being TRBD1 or TRBD2 (5 bases each). The CDR3 runs 14 residues. V lost 3 bases, J lost 14 bases, and 21 bases lay in between. The V gene's germline CDR1 is SGHRS and CDR2 YFSETQ. The chain's CDR3 is CASSWGMGVGNEFF. The DNA for the CDR3 is TGCGCCAGCAGCTGGGGAATGGGGGTCGGAAATGAGTTCTTC.

V gene TRBV10-1 combines with J gene TRBJ2-1; TRBD1 is a possible D gene (5 bases). From germline, CDR1 is WNHNN and CDR2 SYGVQD (reference sequence). V was trimmed by 6 bases and J by 0 bases, leaving 24 bases between them. The CDR3 runs 19 residues. This CDR3 reads CASSEPDGWGTSSYNEQFF. CDR3 in DNA: TGCGCCAGCAGCGAACCTGATGGATGGGGCACGAGCTCCTACAATGAGCAGTTCTTC.

The V gene is TRBV28, the J gene TRBJ1-4; the D is unclear. Trimming took 2 bases from V and 8 from J, leaving 9 bases between them. Germline V gene data show CDR1 as MDHEN and CDR2 as SYDVKM. The CDR3 loop spans 13 amino acids. CDR3: CASSLVGREKLFF. In DNA form, the CDR3 reads TGTGCCAGCAGTTTAGTCGGCAGGGAAAAACTGTTTTTT.

The V and J genes are TRBV5-5 and TRBJ2-1, with TRBD2 matching 8 bases. The CDR3 covers 19 residues. With V trimmed by 0 bases and J by 0 bases, 11 bases remained unmatched. CDR1 SGHKS and CDR2 YYEKEE come from the germline V gene (reference sequence). CDR3 residues: CASSLVGTNRGGSYNEQFF. CDR3 nucleotides: TGTGCCAGCAGCTTGGTGGGCACCAACCGGGGGGGCTCCTACAATGAGCAGTTCTTC. The full variable domain, in which reference TRBV5-5 and TRBJ2-1 provide the parts outside the CDR3, is DAGVTQSPTHLIKTRGQQVTLRCSPISGHKSVSWYQQVLGQGPQFIFQYYEKEERGRGNFPDRFSARQFPNYSSELNVNALLLGDSALYLCASSLVGTNRGGSYNEQFFGPGTRLTVL.

V gene TRBV7-2 combines with J gene TRBJ1-2, with unresolved D. The CDR3 totals 14 residues. V shed 4 bases and J shed 4 bases, with 13 bases lying between them. Looked up from germline, CDR1 is SGHTA and CDR2 is FQGNSA. CDR3 in DNA: TGTGCCAGCAGCTCCTCCAGGCGGCCCTATGGCTACACCTTC. It is translated as CASSSSRRPYGYTF. The variable domain in full, completed from reference TRBV7-2 and TRBJ1-2, reads GAGVSQSPSNKVTEKGKDVELRCDPISGHTALYWYRQSLGQGLEFLIYFQGNSAPDKSGLPSDRFSAERTGGSVSTLTIQRTQQEDSAVYLCASSSSRRPYGYTFGSGTRLTVV.

This rearrangement joins TRBV29-1 to TRBJ2-1; the match to TRBD2 covers 9 bases. The germline gives CDR1 SQVTM, CDR2 ANQGSEA. The length of the CDR3 is 16 residues. V lost 4 bases, J lost 8 bases, and 15 bases stayed unmatched. The CDR3 spells CSVGGLAPASLDEQFF. The CDR3 DNA reads TGCAGCGTTGGGGGACTAGCTCCTGCCTCTTTAGATGAGCAGTTCTTC.

The chain joins TRBV7-9 to TRBJ1-6; possibly TRBD1 for D (5 bases). CDR3 length: 15 amino acids. From germline, CDR1 is SEHNR and CDR2 FQNEAQ (reference sequence). Trimming cost V 1 base and J 9 bases, with 13 bases left between them. The CDR3 reads CASSLEQGRGSPLHF. The CDR3 nucleotides are TGTGCCAGCAGCTTAGAGCAGGGCCGCGGTTCACCCCTCCACTTT.